The present TCR beta chain was sequenced within a study of identical twins. CDR3 size: 16 residues. V lost 6 bases to trimming and J lost 2 bases, with 16 bases between them. Study-wide results and limits: Low generation-probability sequences were in excess among twin-shared out-of-frame alpha sequences. In cord blood, abundant beta clonotypes had fewer insertions; memory showed no trend.

cDNA carried unique molecular identifiers, and a universal primer site was added by template switching. A single record per CDR3 protein comes from TCRdb applying MiXCR to the 5' RACE reads. The profile shows about 530,000 distinct CDR3 sequences, around 15% of them singletons. This clonotype turned up a few times. Its antigen is currently unknown. These same data were also listed under a study on yellow fever vaccine responses in identical twins.

This clonotype originated in a woman aged 18-35 years in good health. The chain employs TRBV12-3 or TRBV12-4 and TRBJ2-2; D may be TRBD2 (6 bases). What was sequenced was CD4+ T cells sorted from blood. CDR3 nucleotides: TGTGCCAGCAGATGGGACTCGAAACTAAACACCGGGGAGCTGTTTTTT. Translation gives CASRWDSKLNTGELFF.